Listed here is a single T cell receptor (beta chain). Its cognate antigen is unknown. The data were taken from a study of blood T cells in healthy people across ages. General study points: Any conclusive comparison of naive versus antigen-experienced cells was prevented by using unsorted PBMCs.

Together with a sample-barcoded 5' primer, a J-beta primer mix was included in a second PCR lasting roughly 6 to 12 cycles. Per sample, CDR3-containing paired-end reads numbered at least 3 million. TCRdb re-called the 5' RACE reads through MiXCR, storing one row per CDR3 protein. The data show 750,000 to 1,000,000 distinct CDR3 sequences, about 27% seen once. The CDR3 consists of 13 residues. The germline V gene has CDR1 DFQATT and CDR2 SNEGSKA (reference sequence). This same sample was also part of a study on T cells of mothers and their children. As that study records: Related and unrelated pairs show TCR recombination output that thymic selection shapes similarly.

J is TRBJ2-7 and V is TRBV20-1; D not resolved. The closer fit of TRBJ2-5 to the DNA end suggests the J call may be wrong. Sequenced sample: blood. The receptor was isolated from a woman aged 40 to 50 in good health. The CDR3 here is CSAPPAGLETQYF. In DNA, the CDR3 is TGCAGTGCTCCTCCTGCCGGGCTGGAGACCCAGTACTTC.